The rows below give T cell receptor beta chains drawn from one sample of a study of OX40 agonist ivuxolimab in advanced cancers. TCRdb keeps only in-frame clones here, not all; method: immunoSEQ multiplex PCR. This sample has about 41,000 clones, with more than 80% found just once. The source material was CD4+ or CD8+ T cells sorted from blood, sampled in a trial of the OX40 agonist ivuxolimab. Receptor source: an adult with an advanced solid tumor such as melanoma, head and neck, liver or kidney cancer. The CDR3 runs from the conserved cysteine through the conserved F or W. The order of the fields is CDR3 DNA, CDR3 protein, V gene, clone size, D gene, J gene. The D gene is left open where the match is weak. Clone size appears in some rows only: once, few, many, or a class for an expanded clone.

CDR3nt: TGTGCCAGCAGCCAGGGCCTTACAACTAATGAAAAACTGTTTTTT; CDR3aa: CASSQGLTTNEKLFF; v_gene: TRBV9; abundance: .; d_gene: .; j_gene: TRBJ1-4
CDR3nt: TGTGCCAGCAGCTTGGACGGCAACACTGAAGCTTTCTTT; CDR3aa: CASSLDGNTEAFF; v_gene: TRBV13; abundance: .; d_gene: .; j_gene: TRBJ1-1
CDR3nt: TGCGCCAGCAGCTCGAATAGCGGGAGGGTAATCAATGAGCAGTTCTTC; CDR3aa: CASSSNSGRVINEQFF; v_gene: TRBV5-1; abundance: .; d_gene: TRBD2; j_gene: TRBJ2-1
CDR3nt: TGTGCCAGTAGTCCTAACCCGGGACAGCATCCGCGAAATGAGCAGTTCTTC; CDR3aa: CASSPNPGQHPRNEQFF; v_gene: TRBV19; abundance: .; d_gene: TRBD1; j_gene: TRBJ2-1
CDR3nt: TGTGCCAGCAGTTACACCGGGACCACTAACTATGGCTACACCTTC; CDR3aa: CASSYTGTTNYGYTF; v_gene: TRBV6-5; abundance: .; d_gene: .; j_gene: TRBJ1-2
CDR3nt: TGTGCCAGCAGCCAAGGGACCTTGCCTGACGAGCAGTACTTC; CDR3aa: CASSQGTLPDEQYF; v_gene: TRBV4-2; abundance: .; d_gene: .; j_gene: TRBJ2-7
CDR3nt: TGTGCCAGCAACCCTTACACCGGGGAGCTGTTTTTT; CDR3aa: CASNPYTGELFF; v_gene: TRBV9; abundance: .; d_gene: .; j_gene: TRBJ2-2
CDR3nt: TGTGCCAGCTCACTCCTAGCGGGAGGAGACAATGAGCAGTTCTTC; CDR3aa: CASSLLAGGDNEQFF; v_gene: TRBV18; abundance: once; d_gene: TRBD2; j_gene: TRBJ2-1
CDR3nt: TGTGCCAGCAATCCAACAAGGGGGTTGAGTGGGGAGCTGTTTTTT; CDR3aa: CASNPTRGLSGELFF; v_gene: TRBV6-1; abundance: .; d_gene: .; j_gene: TRBJ2-2
CDR3nt: TGTGCCTGGAGTGTACGTGTGGGCACTGAAGCTTTCTTT; CDR3aa: CAWSVRVGTEAFF; v_gene: TRBV30; abundance: few; d_gene: .; j_gene: TRBJ1-1
CDR3nt: TGCAGCGCCCGGGACGGAGGGGTGGAGACCCAGTACTTC; CDR3aa: CSARDGGVETQYF; v_gene: TRBV29-1; abundance: .; d_gene: .; j_gene: TRBJ2-5
CDR3nt: TGTGCCAGCAGCTTGGCAGGTACTAACTATGGCTACACCTTC; CDR3aa: CASSLAGTNYGYTF; v_gene: TRBV5-6; abundance: .; d_gene: .; j_gene: TRBJ1-2
CDR3nt: TGTGCCAGCAGTGACGGATTAGCCAAAAACATTCAGTACTTC; CDR3aa: CASSDGLAKNIQYF; v_gene: TRBV2; abundance: once; d_gene: .; j_gene: TRBJ2-4
CDR3nt: TGTGCCAGCAGTACCCTGCCCTGGGGAGGAACTGAAGCTTTCTTT; CDR3aa: CASSTLPWGGTEAFF; v_gene: TRBV6-5; abundance: .; d_gene: .; j_gene: TRBJ1-1
CDR3nt: TGCAGCGGTGCCTGGACAGGGGCCTATGGCTACACCTTC; CDR3aa: CSGAWTGAYGYTF; v_gene: TRBV29-1; abundance: .; d_gene: TRBD1; j_gene: TRBJ1-2
CDR3nt: TGTGCCAGCAGTTTATCTTGGCTAGCGGATACCTACGAGCAGTACTTC; CDR3aa: CASSLSWLADTYEQYF; v_gene: TRBV27; abundance: .; d_gene: TRBD2; j_gene: TRBJ2-7
CDR3nt: TGTGCCTGGGGACAGGGTGCTGGCTACACCTTC; CDR3aa: CAWGQGAGYTF; v_gene: TRBV30; abundance: .; d_gene: TRBD1; j_gene: TRBJ1-2
CDR3nt: TGCGCCAGCAGCCAAGAACCGGGACTAGCACTCTACGAGCAGTACTTC; CDR3aa: CASSQEPGLALYEQYF; v_gene: TRBV4-1; abundance: once; d_gene: TRBD2; j_gene: TRBJ2-7
CDR3nt: TGTGCCAGCTCACTTCCGGGACAGAGAGTTTCGGGAGCTTTCTTT; CDR3aa: CASSLPGQRVSGAFF; v_gene: TRBV18; abundance: .; d_gene: TRBD1; j_gene: TRBJ1-1
CDR3nt: TGTGCCTGGAGTCAGCAGGGGGCGACACATGGCTACACCTTC; CDR3aa: CAWSQQGATHGYTF; v_gene: TRBV30; abundance: .; d_gene: TRBD1; j_gene: TRBJ1-2
CDR3nt: TGTGCCAGCAGTGGCTACTCCTCCTATAATTCACCCCTCCACTTT; CDR3aa: CASSGYSSYNSPLHF; v_gene: TRBV2; abundance: .; d_gene: .; j_gene: TRBJ1-6
CDR3nt: TGCAGCGTAACCAGGGTAGGGACTGAAGCTTTCTTT; CDR3aa: CSVTRVGTEAFF; v_gene: TRBV29-1; abundance: .; d_gene: .; j_gene: TRBJ1-1